One sample yielded the 6 T cell receptor beta chains listed below, sequenced in a study of CD8 T cells in ankylosing spondylitis. TCRdb used MiXCR to reprocess the 5' RACE reads, holding one entry per CDR3 protein. This sample has over 60,000 distinct CDR3 sequences, with about 5% found just once. Material: blood, either unsorted or a sorted T cell fraction (not recorded which). All receptors derive from a male donor with ankylosing spondylitis or in good health (not recorded which).

This clonotype was seen ten or more times. The chain combines TRBV12-3 or TRBV12-4 with TRBJ2-3; TRBD2 matches at 10 bases. Trimming at V came to 5 bases and at J to 6 bases, leaving 8 bases not matched to a gene. This CDR3 has 15 amino acids. The CDR3 is CASSRSGGLSDTQYF. For the CDR3, the DNA is TGTGCCAGCAGTCGTAGCGGGGGGCTTTCTGATACGCAGTATTTT.

This clonotype was picked up many times. V is TRBV7-2 and J is TRBJ2-2; D possibly corresponds to TRBD1 (6 bases). Germline-derived CDR1 and CDR2 are SGHTA and FQGNSA. Trimming removed 8 bases from V and 6 bases from J, with 16 bases in between. This CDR3 region has 14 residues. The CDR3 DNA reads TGTGCCAGCGGAAGAACAGGGTTAGCCGGGGAGCTGTTTTTT. Translated, it gives CASGRTGLAGELFF.

This clonotype occurred many times. The gene calls are TRBV28 and TRBJ1-5; maybe TRBD1 (6 bases). Between the trimmed V and J ends, which lost 6 bases and 6 bases, there was a span of 18 bases. Per the germline V gene, CDR1 is MDHEN and CDR2 is SYDVKM. The CDR3 is 15 residues long. The CDR3: CASRSASGGGQPQHF. CDR3 nucleotides: TGTGCCAGCAGGTCGGCTTCTGGGGGCGGTCAGCCCCAGCATTTT.

This clonotype was seen repeatedly, ten times or more. This sequence joins TRBV5-1 and TRBJ2-7, with TRBD2 matching over 8 bases. Trimming removed 0 bases from V and 3 bases from J; junction bases left unmatched: 14. This CDR3 region has 18 residues. Germline V gives CDR1 SGHRS, CDR2 YFSETQ. CDR3 in DNA: TGCGCCAGCAGCTTGGAAGTGCTCAGCGGGGGCCGGGTCTACGAGCAGTACTTC. It yields the protein CASSLEVLSGGRVYEQYF.

The table lists this clonotype with many counts. The chain couples TRBV20-1 to TRBJ1-5, with 9 bases identical to TRBD1. J lost 5 bases, V lost 4 bases, and 6 bases had no gene match. Germline CDR1 is DFQATT and CDR2 is SNEGSKA (reference sequence). The CDR3 has 14 amino acids. Here the CDR3 reads CSAIDRGGDQPQHF. CDR3 nucleotides: TGCAGTGCTATCGACAGGGGGGGAGATCAGCCCCAGCATTTT.

This clonotype appeared many times. The chain recombines TRBV24-1 with TRBJ2-3; D is uncertain. CDR3 length equals 11 residues. Germline CDR1 reads KGHDR; CDR2 reads SFDVKD. Trimming pared 9 bases from V and 2 bases from J, leaving 5 bases between. CDR3 coding DNA: TGTGCCACCGGTATCACAGATACGCAGTATTTT. This sequence encodes CATGITDTQYF.